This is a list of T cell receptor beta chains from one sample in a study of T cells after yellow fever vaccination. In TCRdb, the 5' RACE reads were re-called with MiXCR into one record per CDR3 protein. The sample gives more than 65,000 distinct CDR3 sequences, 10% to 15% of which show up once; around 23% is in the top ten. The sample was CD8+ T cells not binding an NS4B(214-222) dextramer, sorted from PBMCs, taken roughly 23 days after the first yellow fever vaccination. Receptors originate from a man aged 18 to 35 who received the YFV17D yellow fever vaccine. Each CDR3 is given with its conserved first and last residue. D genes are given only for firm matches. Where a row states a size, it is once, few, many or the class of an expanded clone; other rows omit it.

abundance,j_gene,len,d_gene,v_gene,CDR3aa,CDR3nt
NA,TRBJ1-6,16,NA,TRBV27,CASSLTYRAENSPLHF,TGTGCCAGCAGTTTAACTTACAGGGCGGAGAATTCACCCCTCCACTTT
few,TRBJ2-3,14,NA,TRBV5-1,CASSFRVVADTQYF,TGCGCCAGCAGTTTCCGGGTAGTGGCGGATACGCAGTATTTT
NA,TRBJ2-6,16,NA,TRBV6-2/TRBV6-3,CASSRDGYSGANVLTF,TGTGCCAGCAGTCGGGACGGATACTCTGGGGCCAACGTCCTGACTTTC
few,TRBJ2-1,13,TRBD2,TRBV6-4,CASSGTSHNEQFF,TGTGCCAGCTCCGGGACTAGCCACAATGAGCAGTTCTTC
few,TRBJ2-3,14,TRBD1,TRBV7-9,CASSSTGYTDTQYF,TGTGCCAGCAGCTCGACAGGGTACACAGATACGCAGTATTTT
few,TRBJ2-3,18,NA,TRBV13,CASSSGAPPGESTDTQYF,TGTGCCAGCAGTTCAGGCGCCCCGCCAGGGGAAAGCACAGATACGCAGTATTTT
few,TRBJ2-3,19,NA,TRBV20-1,CSATAPAARAASSTDTQYF,TGCAGTGCCACCGCTCCTGCCGCCCGGGCAGCATCTAGCACAGATACGCAGTATTTT
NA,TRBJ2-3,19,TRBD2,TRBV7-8,CASSLESPSGGVDTDTQYF,TGTGCCAGCAGCTTAGAGTCCCCTAGCGGGGGCGTGGACACAGATACGCAGTATTTT
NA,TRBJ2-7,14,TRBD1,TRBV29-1,CSVEATGESYEQYF,TGCAGCGTTGAAGCGACAGGGGAGTCCTACGAGCAGTACTTC
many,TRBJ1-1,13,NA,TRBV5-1,CASSWGWGTEAFF,TGCGCCAGCAGCTGGGGCTGGGGGACTGAAGCTTTCTTT
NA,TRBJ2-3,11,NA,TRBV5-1,CARRRGDTQYF,TGCGCCAGACGCCGTGGGGATACGCAGTATTTT
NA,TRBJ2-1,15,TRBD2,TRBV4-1,CASSQAAGRDNEQFF,TGCGCCAGCAGCCAAGCCGCAGGGAGGGACAATGAGCAGTTCTTC
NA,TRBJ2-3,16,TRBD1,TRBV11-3,CASSGSQGAYTDTQYF,TGTGCCAGCAGCGGGTCGCAGGGGGCCTACACAGATACGCAGTATTTT
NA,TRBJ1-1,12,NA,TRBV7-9,CASRSANTEAFF,TGTGCCAGCAGGTCAGCGAACACTGAAGCTTTCTTT
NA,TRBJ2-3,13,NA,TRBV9,CASSGPEADTQYF,TGTGCCAGCTCGGGCCCAGAGGCAGATACGCAGTATTTT
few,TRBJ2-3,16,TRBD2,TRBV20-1,CSASAGGRSSTDTQYF,TGCAGTGCTAGCGCGGGGGGACGTTCTAGCACAGATACGCAGTATTTT
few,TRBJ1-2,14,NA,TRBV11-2,CASSLGTGNYGYTF,TGTGCCAGCAGCTTAGGAACAGGGAACTATGGCTACACCTTC
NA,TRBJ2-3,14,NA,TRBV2,CAIYLAGRTDTQYF,TGTGCCATTTACCTGGCAGGGCGCACAGATACGCAGTATTTT
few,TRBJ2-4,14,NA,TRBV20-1,CSASLSGTKNIQYF,TGCAGTGCTAGTCTATCTGGGACCAAAAACATTCAGTACTTC
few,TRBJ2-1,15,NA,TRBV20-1,CSASDWAQVDNEQFF,TGCAGTGCATCCGATTGGGCGCAAGTCGACAATGAGCAGTTCTTC
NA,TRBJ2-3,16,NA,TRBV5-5,CASSPLGGTSTDTQYF,TGTGCCAGCAGCCCCCTCGGGGGTACTAGCACAGATACGCAGTATTTT
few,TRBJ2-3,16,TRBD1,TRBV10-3,CAISEGTAEQTDTQYF,TGTGCCATCAGTGAAGGGACAGCAGAGCAAACAGATACGCAGTATTTT
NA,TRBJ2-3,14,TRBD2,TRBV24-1,CATSWGGFTDTQYF,TGTGCCACCAGTTGGGGGGGGTTCACAGATACGCAGTATTTT
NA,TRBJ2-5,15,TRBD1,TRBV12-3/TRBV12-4,CASSFSGTAEETQYF,TGTGCCAGCAGTTTTTCCGGGACAGCTGAAGAGACCCAGTACTTC
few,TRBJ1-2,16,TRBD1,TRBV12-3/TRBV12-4,CASSSGTVKVFYGYTF,TGTGCCAGCAGTTCTGGGACAGTCAAGGTCTTTTATGGCTACACCTTC
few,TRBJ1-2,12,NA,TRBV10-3,CAISESSDGYTF,TGTGCCATCAGTGAGTCTTCTGATGGCTACACCTTC
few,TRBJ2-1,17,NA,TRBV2,CASSESTSLLSGREQFF,TGTGCCAGCAGTGAGTCGACTAGTCTACTGTCGGGTCGTGAGCAGTTCTTC
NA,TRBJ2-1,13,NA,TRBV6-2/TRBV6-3,CASSRDSHNEQFF,TGTGCCAGCAGTAGGGACTCTCACAATGAGCAGTTCTTC
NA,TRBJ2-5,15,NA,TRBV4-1,CASSQEGDYRGIRYF,TGCGCCAGCAGCCAAGAAGGGGACTACAGGGGAATTCGGTACTTC
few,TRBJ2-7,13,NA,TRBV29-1,CSVVPPTGYEQYF,TGCAGCGTGGTACCTCCGACAGGCTACGAGCAGTACTTC
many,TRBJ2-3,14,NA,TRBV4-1,CASSQDLGADTQYF,TGCGCCAGCAGCCAAGATCTGGGGGCAGATACGCAGTATTTT
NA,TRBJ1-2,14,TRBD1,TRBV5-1,CASSLEQGSYGYTF,TGCGCCAGCAGCTTGGAACAGGGGAGCTATGGCTACACCTTC
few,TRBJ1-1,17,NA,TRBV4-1,CASSPGGRGDMNTEAFF,TGCGCCAGCAGCCCGGGGGGCCGAGGGGACATGAACACTGAAGCTTTCTTT
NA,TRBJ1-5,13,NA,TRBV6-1,CACALGSNQPQHF,TGTGCCTGCGCCCTGGGCAGTAATCAGCCCCAGCATTTT
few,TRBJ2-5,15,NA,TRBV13,CASSSQPTGYETQYF,TGTGCCAGCAGCTCCCAACCCACAGGGTATGAGACCCAGTACTTC
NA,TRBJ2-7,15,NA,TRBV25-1,CASSESKVANYEQYF,TGTGCCAGCAGTGAATCTAAGGTGGCAAACTACGAGCAGTACTTC
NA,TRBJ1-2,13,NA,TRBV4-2,CASSPWDLYGYTF,TGTGCCAGCAGCCCGTGGGACCTCTATGGCTACACCTTC
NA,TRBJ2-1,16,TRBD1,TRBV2,CASTGRIPNSPGGTFF,TGTGCCAGCACCGGTAGAATTCCGAATTCACCAGGGGGCACGTTCTTC
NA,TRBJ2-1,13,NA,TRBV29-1,CSVGENAGNEQFF,TGCAGCGTTGGAGAGAATGCGGGTAATGAGCAGTTCTTC
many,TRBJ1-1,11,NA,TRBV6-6,CASSYSGEAFF,TGTGCCAGCAGTTACTCGGGGGAAGCTTTCTTT
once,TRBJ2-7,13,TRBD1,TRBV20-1,CSARTGQGYEQYF,TGCAGTGCTAGGACTGGACAGGGCTACGAGCAGTACTTC
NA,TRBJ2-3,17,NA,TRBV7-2,CASSLPPTGSHTDTQYF,TGTGCCAGCAGCTTACCCCCTACGGGGAGTCACACAGATACGCAGTATTTT
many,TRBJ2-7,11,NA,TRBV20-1,CSARDNYEQYF,TGCAGTGCTAGGGACAACTACGAGCAGTACTTC
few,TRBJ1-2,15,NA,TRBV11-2,CASSPSGDLPYGYTF,TGTGCCAGCAGCCCCTCCGGGGACTTACCTTATGGCTACACCTTC
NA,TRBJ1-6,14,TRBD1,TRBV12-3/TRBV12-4,CASSPGQPNSPLHF,TGTGCCAGCAGTCCGGGACAGCCAAATTCACCCCTCCACTTT
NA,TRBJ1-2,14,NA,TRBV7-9,CASSLVAAFYGYTF,TGTGCCAGCAGCTTAGTCGCAGCCTTCTATGGCTACACCTTC
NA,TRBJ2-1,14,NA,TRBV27,CASSPLRGYNEQFF,TGTGCCAGCAGTCCGCTAAGGGGATACAATGAGCAGTTCTTC
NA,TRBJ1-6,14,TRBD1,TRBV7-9,CASSDDREESPLHF,TGTGCCAGCAGCGACGACAGGGAAGAGTCACCCCTCCACTTT